This record concerns one T cell receptor (beta chain) sequence. Sequenced by immunoSEQ multiplex PCR; TCRdb stores in-frame clones only, minus some. This table holds about 1,800,000 clones, approximately 94% found once. Naive-designated CD8 cells lacked CD45RO, were positively enriched for CCR7, and omitted terminally differentiated effector memory CD45RA+ cells. This sample was taken from a study of shared clonotypes between healthy human individuals. Source material: naive CD8+ T cells sorted from blood. This sequence was found in a man aged 18 to 30 in good health.

The CDR3 DNA is TGTGCCAGCAGCTTACGGACCGGGACAGGTCTGTACGAGCAGTACTTC. Translated: CASSLRTGTGLYEQYF. The chain combines TRBV5-5 with TRBJ2-7; 8 bases are a match to TRBD1. The CDR3 has 16 amino acids. Germline loops: CDR1 SGHKS, CDR2 YYEKEE (reference sequence). V dropped 2 bases and J dropped 4; count of bases not matched to a gene: 11.